These T cell receptor beta chains were read from a single sample in a study of shared clonotypes between healthy human individuals. Libraries were prepared by immunoSEQ multiplex PCR; TCRdb keeps only in-frame clonotypes and omits some of them. This sample has fewer than 2.5 million clones, with under 95% found just once. Sequences were obtained from naive CD4+ T cells from PBMCs. These receptors all come from a man aged 18 to 29 in good health. Some clones in this sample may be carry-over from other donors' samples. Each CDR3 is given with its conserved first and last residue. D genes are given only for firm matches. Where a row states a size, it is once, few, many or the class of an expanded clone; other rows omit it.

d_gene,v_gene,j_gene,abundance,CDR3aa,CDR3nt
-,TRBV5-1,TRBJ2-3,-,CASSLLGPGRPTDTQYF,TGCGCCAGCAGCTTGTTGGGACCGGGACGACCCACAGATACGCAGTATTTT
-,TRBV6-4,TRBJ2-2,-,CASSDPIESQGQGRPNTGELFF,TGTGCCAGCAGTGACCCAATCGAGAGCCAGGGCCAGGGGAGACCGAACACCGGGGAGCTGTTTTTT
TRBD1,TRBV11-2,TRBJ1-3,-,CASSRYGQGGNTIYF,TGTGCCAGCAGTCGATACGGACAGGGGGGAAACACCATATATTTT
TRBD2,TRBV4-2,TRBJ2-7,-,CASSPGTSGRFSYEQYF,TGTGCCAGCAGCCCTGGGACTAGCGGGAGGTTTTCCTACGAGCAGTACTTC
-,TRBV19,TRBJ1-5,-,CASNPGRYRAPPDPQHF,TGTGCCAGCAATCCTGGGAGATACCGGGCCCCGCCGGATCCCCAGCATTTT
-,TRBV7-2,TRBJ2-7,once,CASSLLPLSHYEQYF,TGTGCCAGCAGCCTCCTCCCCCTGTCCCACTACGAGCAGTACTTC
-,TRBV5-6,TRBJ1-1,-,CASSPLVGNTEAFF,TGTGCCAGCAGCCCCTTGGTGGGGAACACTGAAGCTTTCTTT
TRBD2,TRBV27,TRBJ2-7,-,CASSFGSGRVAYEQYF,TGTGCCAGCAGTTTTGGTAGCGGGAGGGTTGCCTACGAGCAGTACTTC
TRBD1,TRBV5-1,TRBJ2-3,once,CASSLVSTGAEDTQYF,TGCGCCAGCAGCTTGGTCTCCACAGGGGCTGAAGATACGCAGTATTTT
-,TRBV19,TRBJ2-7,few,CASSIPGGSSYEQYF,TGTGCCAGTAGTATCCCCGGGGGAAGTTCCTACGAGCAGTACTTC
-,TRBV5-6,TRBJ2-7,-,CASSNYLPAGTYEQYF,TGTGCCAGCAGCAACTACCTCCCTGCGGGTACCTACGAGCAGTACTTC
TRBD2,TRBV9,TRBJ2-3,-,CASSARGGLTDTQYF,TGTGCCAGCAGCGCAAGGGGAGGGCTCACAGATACGCAGTATTTT
-,TRBV28,TRBJ1-5,-,CASSSVYLPQHF,TGTGCCAGCAGTTCCGTATATCTGCCCCAGCATTTT
-,TRBV5-6,TRBJ2-3,once,CASSPKVTDTQYF,TGTGCCAGCAGCCCGAAGGTCACAGATACGCAGTATTTT
-,TRBV9,TRBJ2-3,-,CASSVQEGPGTQYF,TGTGCCAGCAGCGTACAGGAGGGGCCAGGCACGCAGTATTTT
TRBD1,TRBV6-6,TRBJ1-2,-,CASSSPTGPNYGYTF,TGTGCCAGCAGTTCGCCGACAGGGCCTAACTATGGCTACACCTTC
-,TRBV21-1,TRBJ2-7,-,CASRREVEGRYYEQYF,TGTGCCAGCAGGAGGGAGGTGGAAGGGAGGTACTACGAGCAGTACTTC
TRBD2,TRBV28,TRBJ2-1,-,CATLDRLAGAEQFF,TGTGCCACCCTGGATCGACTAGCGGGAGCTGAGCAGTTCTTC
-,TRBV7-3,TRBJ2-1,-,CASSGIAPYNEQFF,TGTGCCAGCTCTGGGATAGCGCCCTACAATGAGCAGTTCTTC
-,TRBV5-8,TRBJ2-7,-,CASSLGGALTTREQYF,TGTGCCAGCAGCTTGGGGGGGGCTCTGACTACTAGGGAGCAGTACTTC
-,TRBV29-1,TRBJ2-3,-,CSVDFLGDTQYF,TGCAGCGTTGACTTTCTCGGCGATACGCAGTATTTT
-,TRBV7-9,TRBJ1-5,-,CASSLGVGGGNQPQHF,TGTGCCAGCAGCCTAGGAGTAGGGGGGGGCAATCAGCCCCAGCATTTT
TRBD1,TRBV5-1,TRBJ2-3,-,CASSLSHRGLGDTQYF,TGCGCCAGCAGCTTGTCTCACAGGGGGCTGGGAGATACGCAGTATTTT
-,TRBV10-3,TRBJ2-2,-,CAISATGNTGELFF,TGTGCCATCAGTGCCACAGGGAACACCGGGGAGCTGTTTTTT
-,TRBV6-1,TRBJ2-5,-,CASEVGQETQYF,TGTGCCAGCGAGGTGGGGCAAGAGACCCAGTACTTC
TRBD1,TRBV27,TRBJ2-1,-,CASSTRQGGLVSEQFF,TGTGCCAGCAGTACCCGACAGGGGGGGTTAGTTAGTGAGCAGTTCTTC
-,TRBV28,TRBJ1-2,-,CASSFSGSSYGYTF,TGTGCCAGCAGTTTCTCAGGGAGTAGCTATGGCTACACCTTC
TRBD2,TRBV7-9,TRBJ2-1,-,CASSLAGPRGRDEQFF,TGTGCCAGCAGCTTAGCGGGGCCTCGCGGGAGGGATGAGCAGTTCTTC
-,TRBV11-2,TRBJ2-7,-,CASSWDRGEQYF,TGTGCCAGCAGCTGGGACCGGGGCGAGCAGTACTTC
-,TRBV12-5,TRBJ2-5,-,CASGLGRGLPRSVQETQYF,TGTGCTAGTGGTTTGGGACGAGGACTGCCGAGGTCGGTCCAAGAGACCCAGTACTTC
-,TRBV5-1,TRBJ2-5,-,CASSSQGLQETQYF,TGCGCCAGCAGCTCACAAGGCCTACAAGAGACCCAGTACTTC
TRBD2,TRBV5-5,TRBJ2-2,once,CASIREGRTGELFF,TGTGCCAGCATCAGGGAGGGAAGGACCGGGGAGCTGTTTTTT
TRBD1,TRBV9,TRBJ2-7,-,CASSPRDRVGEQYF,TGTGCCAGCAGCCCCCGGGACAGGGTGGGGGAGCAGTACTTC
-,TRBV2,TRBJ2-3,-,CASLLTTDTQYF,TGTGCCAGCCTCCTCACCACAGATACGCAGTATTTT
-,TRBV10-3,TRBJ2-2,-,CAIGRRRNTGELFF,TGTGCCATTGGCCGGCGGAGGAACACCGGGGAGCTGTTTTTT
-,TRBV6-1,TRBJ2-5,-,CASSALTAETQYF,TGTGCCAGCAGTGCTTTGACAGCAGAGACCCAGTACTTC
-,TRBV7-2,TRBJ2-1,once,CASSPHLGTSYNEQFF,TGTGCCAGCAGTCCCCACCTCGGGACTTCGTACAATGAGCAGTTCTTC
-,TRBV10-3,TRBJ1-5,-,CAISASDGILAQHF,TGTGCCATCAGTGCGTCTGACGGTATCTTGGCCCAGCATTTT
-,TRBV19,TRBJ2-3,-,CASSFLGGMEQYF,TGTGCCAGTAGCTTCTTAGGGGGAATGGAGCAGTATTTT